The sequence of this TCR beta chain was determined in a study of blood T cell repertoires in COVID-19 (dated by TCRdb to the early 2020s). Study-level background: Samples covering the acute and convalescent phases of COVID-19 were provided by collaborators in the United States, Italy and Spain. The prospective study material was composed of cDNA or gDNA derived from T cells, B-cell-depleted T cells, or PBMCs. The dataset comprised deeply sampled blood TCRbeta repertoires from subjects exposed to, actively infected with, or recovered from COVID-19. The repertoires were released in a freely available public database meant as a resource for research on the immune response to SARS-CoV-2. Samples came from the ongoing ImmuneRACE study (first 160 participants) plus 1,254 subjects from 6 global collaborators. The sample metadata nearly always contained a de-identified subject ID, COVID-19 status, age in years and sex. Where HLA class I and class II types were available, the types were taken from metadata supplied by the sample provider, not from assay-based typing. Broad study findings and their caveats: How much clinical and demographic metadata was included differed by source and by participant, and the metadata was provided uncurated.

As encoded in the germline V gene, CDR1 is MGHRA while CDR2 is YSYEKL. V is trimmed back by 1 base and J by 9 bases, and the junction contains 13 bases that no gene match accounts for. The CDR3 runs 17 residues from the cysteine to the phenylalanine. The DNA shown is the 51-base CDR3, in frame from base 1. In the prospective study, participants were roughly 18 to 90 years old, resided in around 25 geographic areas of the United States, and were enrolled through a virtual design. To assign participants to cohorts, the prospective study relied on clinical history that participants themselves reported in a screening survey and a study questionnaire. Recovered participants in ImmuneRACE Cohort 3 were defined as having two consecutive negative NP/OP PCR tests, clearance from a healthcare professional, or resolution of symptoms. Each participant in the prospective study had whole blood, serum and a nasopharyngeal or oropharyngeal swab collected by mobile phlebotomists. Over a roughly 2-month period, participants in the prospective study had the option of providing additional blood draws and questionnaires. Blood samples from the prospective study were shipped frozen or at room temperature prior to DNA extraction.

The immunoSEQ Assay, a bias-controlled multiplex PCR, was used to amplify TCRbeta CDR3 regions from genomic DNA. On the authors' methods: Nucleated cell counts per sample were estimated from amplification of reference gene primers within the assay. To quantify the absolute abundance of each unique TCRbeta CDR3 rearrangement, sequence reads were collapsed and filtered. For each sample, productive Simpson clonality was calculated as the square root of Simpson's diversity index across productive rearrangements. In its TCRdb copy, this immuneACCESS table keeps in-frame sequences only and misses some clones. Where compared with another copy, unresolved V genes explain less than half of these, and the others have no known cause. D and trimming were read from the DNA, whereas the V and J calls and clone size are those reported in that table. A total of approximately 300,000 clones appear in this sample, around 90% of them only once. The ten largest clones take up roughly 5% of the sample.

In the case of this clone: What this receptor recognizes is not known. No base quality values were provided; no much bigger clone lies one nucleotide off.

The rearranged segments are TRBV4-1 and TRBJ2-1; 9 central bases correspond to TRBD2. The receptor's source is a man between 60 and 75 years old who had recovered from COVID-19. The material sequenced was PBMCs or T cells enriched from blood (not recorded which). This receptor carries the CDR3 CASSQVTGGRGPVEQFF. At the DNA level, the sequence is TGCGCCAGCAGCCAAGTAACAGGCGGGAGGGGTCCGGTTGAGCAGTTCTTC.